The 22 T cell receptor beta chains below were found in one sample sequenced in a study of regulatory T cells in long-lasting Graves disease. To make TCR beta libraries, researchers used iRepertoire HTBI primers and Arm-PCR of CDR3 regions. Via MiXCR, TCRdb re-called the multiplex PCR reads, giving one row per CDR3 protein. This table holds some 300,000 distinct CDR3 sequences, 22% found once. Time point reported: persistent/refractory GD, antithyroid drugs over 5 years with positive TRAb. After RNA was extracted from PBMCs, the TCR library was made from it. This specimen was peripheral blood mononuclear cells (PBMCs), taken when the disease was refractory, from a patient treated with antithyroid drugs. These receptors were collected from a female donor with Graves disease.

The chain employs TRBV6-1 and TRBJ2-5; D might be TRBD2 (5 bases). CDR1 MNHNS and CDR2 SASEGT come from the germline V gene. Trimming shortened V by 6 bases and J by 1 base, and 12 bases separated the two germline ends. There are 14 residues in the CDR3. The CDR3 nucleotides are TGTGCCAGCAGCTTCGGGATACTCCAAGAGACCCAGTACTTC. Translation: CASSFGILQETQYF.

This clonotype showed up just once. A far larger clone is a single base away, which makes a read error likely. The rearrangement links TRBV7-2 to TRBJ2-7; D unclear. The CDR3 runs to 11 residues. Per the germline V gene, CDR1 is SGHTA and CDR2 is FQGNSA. With 8 bases removed from V and 2 bases from J, the gap between germline ends came to 7 bases. The CDR3 DNA reads TGTGCCAGCGGCGTAGCCTACGAGCAGTACTTC. It encodes CASGVAYEQYF.

The rearrangement uses TRBV6-1 and TRBJ2-7; 11 positions agree with TRBD1. With V trimmed by 5 bases and J by 5 bases, 14 bases remained unmatched. In germline, CDR1 is MNHNS, CDR2 SASEGT. The CDR3 totals 17 residues. The CDR3 sequence is CASSRNLPGQGVNEQYF. DNA of the CDR3: TGTGCCAGCAGTAGAAACCTACCGGGACAGGGGGTCAACGAGCAGTACTTC.

Ten or more counts support this clonotype. The chain combines TRBV2 with TRBJ2-7; D may be TRBD2 (5 bases). Germline CDR1 reads SNHLY; CDR2 reads FYNNEI. The CDR3 extends over 13 amino acids. Trimming stripped 7 bases from V and 6 bases from J, with 16 bases between. CDR3 in amino acids: CASILDAGGEQYF. CDR3 DNA sequence: TGTGCCAGCATCCTAGACGCGGGCGGCGAGCAGTACTTC.

This clonotype came up a few times. The V call is TRBV20-1, the J call TRBJ2-2, with 13 positions matching TRBD2. This CDR3 is 16 amino acids long. Looked up from germline, CDR1 is DFQATT and CDR2 is SNEGSKA (reference sequence). J lost 5 bases, V lost 6 bases, and 9 bases had no gene match. The CDR3 reads CSAPGLAGLGTGELFF. The DNA for the CDR3 is TGCAGTGCCCCGGGACTAGCGGGACTAGGAACCGGGGAGCTGTTTTTT.

Many counts were recorded for this clonotype. The V and J genes are TRBV28 and TRBJ1-1, with D tentatively TRBD1 (5 bases). Trimming took off 3 bases at V and 11 bases at J, with 13 bases between the two ends. The CDR3 covers 12 residues. Per germline, CDR1 MDHEN and CDR2 SYDVKM. The CDR3 here is CASSLMGPEAFF. The CDR3 region has the DNA TGTGCCAGCAGTTTGATGGGGCCGGAGGCTTTCTTT.

This clonotype came up a few times. The rearrangement joins TRBV6-1 to TRBJ2-5; unclear D gene. From germline, CDR1 is MNHNS and CDR2 SASEGT. V shed 7 bases and J shed 1 base, with 16 bases lying between them. The CDR3 length is 15 residues. CDR3 sequence reads: CASNTDIIVQETQYF. As DNA, the CDR3 is TGTGCCAGCAACACGGATATAATCGTCCAAGAGACCCAGTACTTC.

This clonotype was counted ten times or more. The chain joins TRBV7-8 to TRBJ1-5; D ambiguous. Between the trimmed V and J ends, which lost 3 bases and 0 bases, there was a span of 21 bases. CDR3 length equals 19 residues. Germline V gene lookup returns CDR1 SGHVS and CDR2 FQNEAQ. Here the CDR3 DNA reads TGTGCCAGCAGCTTGCTCTACGACCCTAAGTTTTATAGCAATCAGCCCCAGCATTTT. It is translated as CASSLLYDPKFYSNQPQHF. Looking up the rest from reference TRBV7-8 and TRBJ1-5 gives the full variable domain: GAGVSQSPRYKVAKRGQDVALRCDPISGHVSLFWYQQALGQGPEFLTYFQNEAQLDKSGLPSDRFFAERPEGSVSTLKIQRTQQEDSAVYLCASSLLYDPKFYSNQPQHFGDGTRLSIL.

The J gene is TRBJ1-4, the V gene TRBV25-1, with 9 bases matching TRBD1. With V trimmed by 2 bases and J by 8 bases, 6 bases remained unmatched. CDR1 MGHDK and CDR2 SYGVNS come from the germline V gene. The CDR3 sequence is 15 residues long. CDR3 amino acids: CASSENRGLWEKLFF. The CDR3 DNA reads as TGTGCCAGCAGTGAAAACAGGGGGCTTTGGGAAAAACTGTTTTTT.

Many counts were recorded for this clonotype. V is TRBV28 and J is TRBJ2-7; D call uncertain. The V and J ends lost 3 bases and 0 bases respectively, with 12 bases between them. The CDR3 sequence is 15 residues long. Germline V gene sequence: CDR1 MDHEN, CDR2 SYDVKM. The CDR3 nucleotides are TGTGCCAGCAGTTTCTCGACAACCGGCTCCTACGAGCAGTACTTC. As protein: CASSFSTTGSYEQYF. The full variable domain, its missing parts supplied by reference TRBV28 and TRBJ2-7, is DVKVTQSSRYLVKRTGEKVFLECVQDMDHENMFWYRQDPGLGLRLIYFSYDVKMKEKGDIPEGYSVSREKKERFSLILESASTNQTSMYLCASSFSTTGSYEQYFGPGTRLTVT.

This clonotype was seen more than once but under ten times. This chain uses TRBV5-1 with TRBJ2-2, with a weak D call TRBD2 (6 bases). Germline V gene sequence: CDR1 SGHRS, CDR2 YFSETQ. The CDR3 spans 16 residues. Trimming shortened V by 4 bases and J by 5 bases, and 18 bases separated the two germline ends. The CDR3 region has the DNA TGCGCCAGCAGCCTCCGGGACTCAGGAGTAACCGGGGAGCTGTTTTTT. Residues: CASSLRDSGVTGELFF.

This clonotype was recorded a few times. V is TRBV5-1 and J is TRBJ1-2; TRBD1 matches 9 bases. The V gene end was trimmed by 0 bases and the J gene end by 6 bases; junction bases not matched to a gene: 9. Germline values: CDR1 SGHRS, CDR2 YFSETQ. The CDR3 totals 16 residues. CDR3 nucleotides: TGCGCCAGCAGCTTGGCAGCTATAGGACAGGGGAATGGCTACACCTTC. Its translation is CASSLAAIGQGNGYTF. The full variable domain, rest sourced from reference TRBV5-1 and TRBJ1-2, is KAGVTQTPRYLIKTRGQQVTLSCSPISGHRSVSWYQQTPGQGLQFLFEYFSETQRNKGNFPGRFSGRQFSNSRSEMNVSTLELGDSALYLCASSLAAIGQGNGYTFGSGTRLTVV.

V gene TRBV27 combines with J gene TRBJ2-3; possibly TRBD1 or TRBD2 for D (5 bases each). This CDR3 is built from 17 residues. Trimming removed 5 bases at V and 0 bases at J, with 18 bases between. The V gene's germline CDR1 is MNHEY and CDR2 SMNVEV (reference sequence). The CDR3 DNA reads as TGTGCCAGCAGTGCCAACCGGGGCTATACTAGCACAGATACGCAGTATTTT. Its translation: CASSANRGYTSTDTQYF.

The chain links TRBV30 to TRBJ1-2; D unclear. From germline, CDR1 is GTSNPN and CDR2 SVGIG (reference sequence). The CDR3 runs 12 residues. V lost 0 bases, J lost 9 bases, and 11 bases lay in between. CDR3 DNA: TGTGCCTGGAGTGTTGGCCACCCCAGCTACACCTTC. Amino acid sequence: CAWSVGHPSYTF.

This clonotype came up a few times. CDR3 sequence (DNA): TGTGCCAGCAGCCCCCGGGACGGAACAAGGCCCCAGCATTTT. This codes for CASSPRDGTRPQHF. The rearrangement uses TRBV7-3 and TRBJ1-5, with D perhaps TRBD1 (5 bases). CDR1 is SGHTA and CDR2 is FQGTGA in the germline V gene. The V end lost 5 bases, the J end lost 9 bases, and 17 bases lay between the germline ends. The CDR3 runs to 14 residues.

Only a few counts were recorded for this clonotype. The chain joins TRBV11-3 to TRBJ1-5; D gene ambiguous. The CDR3 spans 17 residues. The germline gives CDR1 SGHNT, CDR2 YENEEA. The V gene lost 2 bases and the J gene lost 1 base, with 15 bases spanning the gap. CDR3 protein: CASSLMMFGRSNQPQHF. In DNA form, the CDR3 reads TGTGCCAGCAGCTTAATGATGTTCGGAAGAAGCAATCAGCCCCAGCATTTT.

This clonotype was observed a few times. The V gene is TRBV9, the J gene TRBJ2-7, with D perhaps being TRBD1 or TRBD2 (5 bases each). V was shortened by 3 bases and J by 2 bases, with 24 bases between the two germline ends. The V gene's germline CDR1 is SGDLS and CDR2 YYNGEE. This CDR3 has 18 amino acids. The CDR3 sequence is CASSAWNPGRPTAYEQYF. The DNA of the CDR3 is TGTGCCAGCAGCGCTTGGAATCCGGGACGGCCCACAGCCTACGAGCAGTACTTC.

This clonotype was observed a handful of times. The genes are TRBV4-1 and TRBJ1-5, with TRBD1 as a possible D gene (6 bases). V gave up 1 base and J gave up 4 bases, with 11 bases separating them. The CDR3 is 15 amino acids. The V gene's germline CDR1 is MGHRA and CDR2 YSYEKL. The CDR3, as DNA: TGCGCCAGCAGCCAAGGGGAACAGGGTAATCAGCCCCAGCATTTT. It yields the protein CASSQGEQGNQPQHF.

This clonotype was seen only a few times. This sequence joins TRBV18 and TRBJ1-5; TRBD1 matches at 9 bases. The CDR3 spans 16 residues. Germline lookup yields CDR1 KGHSH and CDR2 LQKENI. Trimming at V came to 3 bases and at J to 3 bases, leaving 6 bases not matched to a gene. The CDR3 region has the DNA TGTGCCAGCTCACCTACCGGGACAGGGAACAATCAGCCCCAGCATTTT. It is translated as CASSPTGTGNNQPQHF.

This clonotype was counted ten times or more. The chain uses TRBV12-3 or TRBV12-4 and TRBJ1-1; no reliable D call. CDR3 length: 13 residues. Between the trimmed V and J ends, which lost 6 bases and 0 bases, there was a span of 8 bases. CDR3 sequence: CASRDGVNTEAFF. The CDR3 coding sequence is TGTGCCAGCAGGGACGGGGTGAACACTGAAGCTTTCTTT.

In this sample, this clonotype turned up many times. This chain joins TRBV13 and TRBJ2-5; D not certain. There are 14 residues in the CDR3. Germline CDR1 reads PRHDT; CDR2 reads FYEKMQ (reference sequence). Trimming pared 1 base from V and 5 bases from J, leaving 11 bases between. This chain's CDR3 is CASSLAWRRETQYF. The CDR3 nucleotides read TGTGCCAGCAGCTTAGCATGGCGGCGGGAGACCCAGTACTTC.

This chain links TRBV7-9 with TRBJ2-1; no clear D. Trimming stripped 5 bases from V and 2 bases from J, with 4 bases between. Germline loops: CDR1 SEHNR, CDR2 FQNEAQ (reference sequence). This CDR3 region has 12 residues. This CDR3 reads CASSATYNEQFF. Here the CDR3 DNA reads TGTGCCAGCAGCGCGACCTACAATGAGCAGTTCTTC. Complete variable domain (other parts from reference TRBV7-9 and TRBJ2-1): DTGVSQNPRHKITKRGQNVTFRCDPISEHNRLYWYRQTLGQGPEFLTYFQNEAQLEKSRLLSDRFSAERPKGSFSTLEIQRTEQGDSAMYLCASSATYNEQFFGPGTRLTVL.